Listed below are T cell receptor beta chains from one sample, sequenced in a study of vaccination effects on CD4 cells after COVID-19. Data came from immunoSEQ multiplex PCR; TCRdb stores just in-frame clones and leaves some out. The sample gives under 85,000 clones, around 77% of which show up once; around 1.1% is in the top ten. These TCRs are of unknown antigen specificity. Sample: CD4+ T cells from PBMCs cultured with HCoV-OC43 spike peptides, taken after COVID-19 vaccination. All receptors come from a human donor who received a COVID-19 vaccine. The CDR3 runs from the conserved cysteine through the conserved F or W. Fields, in order: D gene, J gene, V gene, clone size, CDR3 protein, CDR3 DNA. The D gene is left open where the match is weak. Clone size, where shown, is once, few, many, or a class for clones that have expanded.

D gene: .; J gene: TRBJ2-2; V gene: TRBV12-3/TRBV12-4; clone size: .; CDR3 protein: CASSPPGAGELFF; CDR3 DNA: TGTGCCAGCAGCCCCCCAGGGGCCGGGGAGCTGTTTTTT
D gene: TRBD2; J gene: TRBJ2-1; V gene: TRBV5-1; clone size: .; CDR3 protein: CASSLEAGGPQEQFF; CDR3 DNA: TGCGCCAGCAGCTTGGAAGCGGGGGGGCCACAGGAGCAGTTCTTC
D gene: .; J gene: TRBJ1-5; V gene: TRBV28; clone size: once; CDR3 protein: CASSLATQPQHF; CDR3 DNA: TGTGCCAGCAGTTTGGCGACTCAGCCCCAGCATTTT
D gene: .; J gene: TRBJ2-3; V gene: TRBV7-3; clone size: few; CDR3 protein: CASSLSPGGENTDTQYF; CDR3 DNA: TGTGCCAGCAGCTTAAGTCCCGGCGGGGAGAACACAGATACGCAGTATTTT
D gene: .; J gene: TRBJ1-1; V gene: TRBV18; clone size: .; CDR3 protein: CASSAYSPTNTEAFF; CDR3 DNA: TGTGCCAGCTCAGCCTATTCCCCCACGAACACTGAAGCTTTCTTT
D gene: TRBD1; J gene: TRBJ2-1; V gene: TRBV5-1; clone size: .; CDR3 protein: CASTVLGQGSDEQFF; CDR3 DNA: TGCGCCAGCACCGTTTTGGGACAGGGATCAGATGAGCAGTTCTTC
D gene: TRBD1; J gene: TRBJ1-6; V gene: TRBV6-5; clone size: once; CDR3 protein: CASSYSQGADNSPLHF; CDR3 DNA: TGTGCCAGCAGTTACTCTCAGGGGGCGGATAATTCACCCCTCCACTTT
D gene: .; J gene: TRBJ1-3; V gene: TRBV18; clone size: few; CDR3 protein: CASSLPASGNTIYF; CDR3 DNA: TGTGCCAGCTCACTCCCGGCTTCTGGAAACACCATATATTTT
D gene: .; J gene: TRBJ1-5; V gene: TRBV5-5; clone size: .; CDR3 protein: CASSARMGSVSIGQPQHF; CDR3 DNA: TGTGCCAGCAGCGCCCGGATGGGGTCGGTCTCGATTGGGCAGCCCCAGCATTTT
D gene: TRBD1; J gene: TRBJ1-2; V gene: TRBV19; clone size: once; CDR3 protein: CASRSTDRVLNGYTF; CDR3 DNA: TGTGCCAGTCGATCGACGGACAGGGTACTCAATGGCTACACCTTC
D gene: TRBD1; J gene: TRBJ1-5; V gene: TRBV19; clone size: .; CDR3 protein: CASSPMDRGSNQPQHF; CDR3 DNA: TGTGCCAGTAGTCCGATGGACAGGGGTAGCAATCAGCCCCAGCATTTT
D gene: .; J gene: TRBJ1-4; V gene: TRBV6-5; clone size: .; CDR3 protein: CASSWDGGATNEKLFF; CDR3 DNA: TGTGCCAGCAGTTGGGACGGGGGTGCAACTAATGAAAAACTGTTTTTT
D gene: .; J gene: TRBJ1-4; V gene: TRBV6-5; clone size: once; CDR3 protein: CASKRTSTNEKLFF; CDR3 DNA: TGTGCCAGCAAAAGGACATCTACTAATGAAAAACTGTTTTTT
D gene: .; J gene: TRBJ1-5; V gene: TRBV5-1; clone size: .; CDR3 protein: CASSPGAGVNQPQHF; CDR3 DNA: TGCGCCAGCAGCCCCGGGGCGGGGGTCAATCAGCCCCAGCATTTT
D gene: .; J gene: TRBJ2-3; V gene: TRBV12-5; clone size: .; CDR3 protein: CASGLTEADTQYF; CDR3 DNA: TGTGCTAGTGGTTTGACGGAGGCAGATACGCAGTATTTT
D gene: .; J gene: TRBJ1-4; V gene: TRBV4-3; clone size: .; CDR3 protein: CASSIWTATNEKLFF; CDR3 DNA: TGCGCCAGCAGTATTTGGACAGCAACTAATGAAAAACTGTTTTTT
D gene: .; J gene: TRBJ2-3; V gene: TRBV27; clone size: .; CDR3 protein: CASSQRRERRQADTQYF; CDR3 DNA: TGTGCCAGCAGCCAAAGGAGGGAGAGAAGGCAGGCAGATACGCAGTATTTT
D gene: .; J gene: TRBJ2-6; V gene: TRBV5-1; clone size: .; CDR3 protein: CASRWLLSGANVLTF; CDR3 DNA: TGCGCCAGCAGGTGGCTCCTCTCTGGGGCCAACGTCCTGACTTTC
D gene: .; J gene: TRBJ2-2; V gene: TRBV5-5; clone size: .; CDR3 protein: CASSLGPPGVGELFF; CDR3 DNA: TGTGCCAGCAGCTTGGGGCCACCCGGGGTCGGGGAGCTGTTTTTT
D gene: TRBD1; J gene: TRBJ1-2; V gene: TRBV10-3; clone size: .; CDR3 protein: CAISEGQGAYGYTF; CDR3 DNA: TGTGCCATCAGTGAGGGCCAGGGGGCTTATGGCTACACCTTC
D gene: .; J gene: TRBJ2-3; V gene: TRBV5-1; clone size: .; CDR3 protein: CASSWVASSTDTQYF; CDR3 DNA: TGCGCCAGCAGCTGGGTGGCCTCTAGCACAGATACGCAGTATTTT
D gene: .; J gene: TRBJ2-2; V gene: TRBV14; clone size: .; CDR3 protein: CASSHGLFGELFF; CDR3 DNA: TGTGCCAGCAGCCATGGACTTTTCGGGGAGCTGTTTTTT
D gene: .; J gene: TRBJ1-5; V gene: TRBV30; clone size: .; CDR3 protein: CAWSHNSNQPQHF; CDR3 DNA: TGTGCCTGGAGCCACAACAGCAATCAGCCCCAGCATTTT
D gene: .; J gene: TRBJ1-4; V gene: TRBV5-4; clone size: few; CDR3 protein: CASSLVGANEKLFF; CDR3 DNA: TGTGCCAGCAGCTTAGTAGGGGCTAATGAAAAACTGTTTTTT
D gene: .; J gene: TRBJ2-2; V gene: TRBV18; clone size: .; CDR3 protein: CASSPRVAGATGELFF; CDR3 DNA: TGTGCCAGCTCACCCAGGGTAGCAGGGGCCACCGGGGAGCTGTTTTTT
D gene: TRBD1; J gene: TRBJ1-3; V gene: TRBV6-6; clone size: .; CDR3 protein: CASRGGQGGNTIYF; CDR3 DNA: TGTGCCAGCAGGGGGGGACAGGGGGGAAACACCATATATTTT
D gene: .; J gene: TRBJ2-3; V gene: TRBV4-3; clone size: .; CDR3 protein: CASSPKNRDTQYF; CDR3 DNA: TGCGCCAGCAGCCCTAAAAACAGAGATACGCAGTATTTT
D gene: .; J gene: TRBJ1-1; V gene: TRBV3-1/TRBV3-2; clone size: few; CDR3 protein: CASSQGGRNTEAFF; CDR3 DNA: TGTGCCAGCAGCCAAGGGGGAAGGAACACTGAAGCTTTCTTT
D gene: TRBD1; J gene: TRBJ1-2; V gene: TRBV6-5; clone size: .; CDR3 protein: CASTWTGFNYGYTF; CDR3 DNA: TGTGCCAGCACCTGGACAGGGTTTAACTATGGCTACACCTTC
D gene: .; J gene: TRBJ1-1; V gene: TRBV6-5; clone size: .; CDR3 protein: CASSSPGSPEAFF; CDR3 DNA: TGTGCCAGCAGTTCCCCGGGCTCCCCTGAAGCTTTCTTT
D gene: .; J gene: TRBJ2-1; V gene: TRBV24-1; clone size: few; CDR3 protein: CATSSGLSYNEQFF; CDR3 DNA: TGTGCCACCAGTTCGGGCCTCTCTTACAATGAGCAGTTCTTC
D gene: .; J gene: TRBJ1-4; V gene: TRBV24-1; clone size: .; CDR3 protein: CATSDSWGGVANEKLFF; CDR3 DNA: TGTGCCACCAGTGATTCCTGGGGGGGGGTAGCTAATGAAAAACTGTTTTTT
D gene: TRBD2; J gene: TRBJ2-5; V gene: TRBV4-2; clone size: .; CDR3 protein: CASSQAGLAGETQYF; CDR3 DNA: TGTGCCAGCAGCCAAGCCGGACTAGCGGGGGAGACCCAGTACTTC
D gene: TRBD2; J gene: TRBJ2-3; V gene: TRBV10-1; clone size: few; CDR3 protein: CASSELAGDTQYF; CDR3 DNA: TGCGCCAGCAGTGAGCTAGCGGGGGATACGCAGTATTTT
D gene: TRBD1; J gene: TRBJ1-2; V gene: TRBV5-6; clone size: .; CDR3 protein: CASSSYRGGYTF; CDR3 DNA: TGTGCCAGCAGCTCGTACAGGGGTGGCTACACCTTC
D gene: .; J gene: TRBJ2-5; V gene: TRBV15; clone size: once; CDR3 protein: CATSRERTIKETQYF; CDR3 DNA: TGTGCCACCAGCAGAGAAAGGACCATCAAAGAGACCCAGTACTTC
D gene: .; J gene: TRBJ2-1; V gene: TRBV19; clone size: .; CDR3 protein: CASGYTEQFF; CDR3 DNA: TGTGCCAGTGGATATACTGAGCAGTTCTTC
D gene: .; J gene: TRBJ2-6; V gene: TRBV10-3; clone size: once; CDR3 protein: CAISEFGGNSGANVLTF; CDR3 DNA: TGTGCCATCAGTGAGTTTGGGGGTAACTCTGGGGCCAACGTCCTGACTTTC
D gene: .; J gene: TRBJ2-1; V gene: TRBV5-1; clone size: .; CDR3 protein: CASSLVQQAYNEQFF; CDR3 DNA: TGCGCCAGCAGCTTGGTTCAACAGGCTTACAATGAGCAGTTCTTC
D gene: TRBD1; J gene: TRBJ1-3; V gene: TRBV30; clone size: .; CDR3 protein: CAWSIRGTDSGNTIYF; CDR3 DNA: TGTGCCTGGAGTATCAGGGGGACAGACTCTGGAAACACCATATATTTT
D gene: TRBD2; J gene: TRBJ2-5; V gene: TRBV27; clone size: .; CDR3 protein: CASSFLAGRETQYF; CDR3 DNA: TGTGCCAGCAGTTTTCTAGCGGGGCGGGAGACCCAGTACTTC
D gene: .; J gene: TRBJ1-2; V gene: TRBV5-1; clone size: few; CDR3 protein: CASSPADSANYGYTF; CDR3 DNA: TGCGCCAGCAGCCCCGCGGACAGCGCTAACTATGGCTACACCTTC
D gene: .; J gene: TRBJ1-2; V gene: TRBV24-1; clone size: .; CDR3 protein: CATSDVIKGGYTF; CDR3 DNA: TGTGCCACCAGTGATGTGATAAAGGGCGGCTACACCTTC
D gene: TRBD2; J gene: TRBJ2-3; V gene: TRBV4-3; clone size: .; CDR3 protein: CASSQSGTTYVQYF; CDR3 DNA: TGCGCCAGCAGCCAGTCCGGGACTACCTACGTTCAGTATTTT
D gene: .; J gene: TRBJ2-5; V gene: TRBV7-2; clone size: .; CDR3 protein: CASSGGGGTKTQYF; CDR3 DNA: TGTGCCAGCAGCGGAGGGGGGGGAACAAAGACCCAGTACTTC
D gene: .; J gene: TRBJ1-2; V gene: TRBV5-1; clone size: .; CDR3 protein: CASSLGVARDTDGYTF; CDR3 DNA: TGCGCCAGCAGCTTGGGAGTGGCCAGGGATACAGATGGCTACACCTTC
D gene: .; J gene: TRBJ2-2; V gene: TRBV7-6; clone size: .; CDR3 protein: CASSLFPGLNTGELFF; CDR3 DNA: TGTGCCAGCAGCTTATTTCCAGGCCTAAACACCGGGGAGCTGTTTTTT
D gene: TRBD1; J gene: TRBJ1-6; V gene: TRBV6-6; clone size: .; CDR3 protein: CASNIQGANNSPLHF; CDR3 DNA: TGTGCCAGCAACATACAGGGGGCGAATAATTCACCCCTCCACTTT
D gene: TRBD1; J gene: TRBJ1-2; V gene: TRBV2; clone size: .; CDR3 protein: CASSPGQGGYYGYTF; CDR3 DNA: TGTGCCAGCAGTCCGGGACAGGGGGGATACTATGGCTACACCTTC
D gene: .; J gene: TRBJ1-5; V gene: TRBV24-1; clone size: .; CDR3 protein: CATSDRGPGYQPQHF; CDR3 DNA: TGTGCCACCAGTGACCGGGGACCGGGCTATCAGCCCCAGCATTTT
D gene: .; J gene: TRBJ1-3; V gene: TRBV28; clone size: .; CDR3 protein: CASSLLQGSGNTIYF; CDR3 DNA: TGTGCCAGCAGTTTATTACAGGGTTCTGGAAACACCATATATTTT
D gene: .; J gene: TRBJ2-6; V gene: TRBV19; clone size: .; CDR3 protein: CASSIAGSGANVLTF; CDR3 DNA: TGTGCCAGTAGTATTGCGGGGTCTGGGGCCAACGTCCTGACTTTC
D gene: .; J gene: TRBJ1-5; V gene: TRBV2; clone size: .; CDR3 protein: CASSLGGRNQPQHF; CDR3 DNA: TGTGCCAGCAGTTTGGGGGGCCGCAATCAGCCCCAGCATTTT
D gene: TRBD1; J gene: TRBJ1-5; V gene: TRBV6-6; clone size: .; CDR3 protein: CASSQTGSRQPQHF; CDR3 DNA: TGTGCCAGCAGTCAGACAGGGAGCCGTCAGCCCCAGCATTTT
D gene: TRBD1; J gene: TRBJ2-5; V gene: TRBV2; clone size: once; CDR3 protein: CASSVDRGQETQYF; CDR3 DNA: TGTGCCAGCAGTGTTGACAGGGGACAAGAGACCCAGTACTTC